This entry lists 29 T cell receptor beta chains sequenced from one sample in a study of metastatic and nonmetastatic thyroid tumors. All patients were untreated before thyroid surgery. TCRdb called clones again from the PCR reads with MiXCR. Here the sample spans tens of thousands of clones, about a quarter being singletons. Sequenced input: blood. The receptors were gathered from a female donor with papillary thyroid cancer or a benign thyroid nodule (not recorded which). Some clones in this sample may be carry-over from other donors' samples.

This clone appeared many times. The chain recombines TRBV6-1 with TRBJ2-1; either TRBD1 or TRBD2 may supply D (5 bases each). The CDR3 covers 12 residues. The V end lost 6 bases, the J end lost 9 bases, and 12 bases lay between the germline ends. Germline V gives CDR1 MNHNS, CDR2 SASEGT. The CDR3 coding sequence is TGTGCCAGCAGGGGGGTAGTGGGTGAGCAGTTCTTC. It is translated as CASRGVVGEQFF.

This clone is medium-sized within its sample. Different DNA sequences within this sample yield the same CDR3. The CDR3 region has the DNA TGTGCCAGCAGTGAACGGACAGGCAATTCACCCCTCCACTTT. This gives the protein CASSERTGNSPLHF. This chain uses TRBV6-1 with TRBJ1-6, with TRBD1 identical over 7 bases. V shed 2 bases, J shed 7 bases, and the junction held 2 bases outside the gene matches. Germline values: CDR1 MNHNS, CDR2 SASEGT. The CDR3 extends over 14 amino acids.

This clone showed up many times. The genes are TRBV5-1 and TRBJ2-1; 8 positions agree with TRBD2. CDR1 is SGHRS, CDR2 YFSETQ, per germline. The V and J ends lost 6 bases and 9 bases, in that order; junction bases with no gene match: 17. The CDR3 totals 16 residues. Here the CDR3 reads CASTSPGTSSLGEQFF. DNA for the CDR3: TGCGCCAGCACCTCCCCCGGGACTAGTAGCCTGGGTGAGCAGTTCTTC.

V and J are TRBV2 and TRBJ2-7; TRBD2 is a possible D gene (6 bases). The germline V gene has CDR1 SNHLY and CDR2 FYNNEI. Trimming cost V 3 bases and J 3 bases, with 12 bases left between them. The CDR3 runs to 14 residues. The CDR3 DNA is TGTGCCAGCAGTGATGGGGGGTTCTTCTACGAGCAGTACTTC. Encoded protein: CASSDGGFFYEQYF.

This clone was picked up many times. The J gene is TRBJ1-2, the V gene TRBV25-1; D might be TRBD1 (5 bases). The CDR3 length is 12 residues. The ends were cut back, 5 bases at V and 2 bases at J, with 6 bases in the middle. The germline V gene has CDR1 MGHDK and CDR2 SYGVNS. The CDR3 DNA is TGTGCCAGCAGTAGGGGCAACTATGGCTACACCTTC. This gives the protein CASSRGNYGYTF.

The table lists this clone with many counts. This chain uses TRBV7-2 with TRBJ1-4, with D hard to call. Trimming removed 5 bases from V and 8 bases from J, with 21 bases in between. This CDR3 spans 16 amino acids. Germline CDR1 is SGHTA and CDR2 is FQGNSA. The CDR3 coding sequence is TGTGCCAGCAGCCTGTTAGGGCCCGCGGGCGGGGAAAAACTGTTTTTT. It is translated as CASSLLGPAGGEKLFF.

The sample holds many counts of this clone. CDR3 sequence reads: CASSQDRQGGGYTF. CDR3 DNA: TGTGCCAGCAGCCAAGATAGACAGGGAGGAGGCTACACCTTC. The chain couples TRBV3-1 to TRBJ1-2, with TRBD1 matching over 7 bases. Germline assignment: CDR1 LGHDT and CDR2 YNNKEL (reference sequence). CDR3 length: 14 amino acids. V was clipped by 0 bases and J by 8 bases; unmatched bases: 6.

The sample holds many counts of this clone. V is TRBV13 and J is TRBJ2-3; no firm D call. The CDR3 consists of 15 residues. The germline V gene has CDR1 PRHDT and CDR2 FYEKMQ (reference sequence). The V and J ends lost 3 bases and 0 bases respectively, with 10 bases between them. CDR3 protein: CASSFRAYSTDTQYF. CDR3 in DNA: TGTGCCAGCAGCTTTCGAGCCTATAGCACAGATACGCAGTATTTT.

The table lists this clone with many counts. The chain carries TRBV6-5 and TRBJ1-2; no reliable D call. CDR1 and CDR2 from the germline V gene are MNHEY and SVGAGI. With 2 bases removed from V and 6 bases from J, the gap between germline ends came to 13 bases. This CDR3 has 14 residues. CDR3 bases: TGTGCCAGCAGTTACCGCGACCTTAGGGATGGCTACACCTTC. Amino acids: CASSYRDLRDGYTF.

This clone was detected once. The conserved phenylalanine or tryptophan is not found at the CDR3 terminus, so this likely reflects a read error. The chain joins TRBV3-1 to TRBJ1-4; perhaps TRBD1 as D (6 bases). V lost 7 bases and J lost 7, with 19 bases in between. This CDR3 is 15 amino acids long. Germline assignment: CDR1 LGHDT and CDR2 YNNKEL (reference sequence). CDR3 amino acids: CASKLGNREGEKLFL. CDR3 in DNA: TGTGCCAGCAAGCTAGGGAACAGGGAAGGTGAAAAACTGTTTTTA.

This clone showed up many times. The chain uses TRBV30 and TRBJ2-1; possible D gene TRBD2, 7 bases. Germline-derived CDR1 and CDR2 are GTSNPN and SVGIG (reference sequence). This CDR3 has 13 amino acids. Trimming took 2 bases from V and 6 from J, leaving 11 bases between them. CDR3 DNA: TGTGCCTGGAGTCGGGGGGCGCGCAATGAGCAGTTCTTC. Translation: CAWSRGARNEQFF.

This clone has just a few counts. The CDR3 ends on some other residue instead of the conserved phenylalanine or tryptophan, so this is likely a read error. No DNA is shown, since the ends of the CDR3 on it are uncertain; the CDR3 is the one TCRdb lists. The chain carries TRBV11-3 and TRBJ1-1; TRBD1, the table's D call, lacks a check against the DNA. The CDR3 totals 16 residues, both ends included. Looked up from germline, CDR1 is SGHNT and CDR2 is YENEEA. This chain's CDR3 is CASSSRQGIMNTETFL.

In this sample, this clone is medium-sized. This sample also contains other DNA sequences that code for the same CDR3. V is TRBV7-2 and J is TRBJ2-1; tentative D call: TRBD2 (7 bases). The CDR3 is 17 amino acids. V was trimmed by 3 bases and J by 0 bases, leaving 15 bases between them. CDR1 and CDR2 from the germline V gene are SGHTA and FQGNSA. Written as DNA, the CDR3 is TGTGCCAGCAGCTTTCCGGAGAGGGGGGGCTCCTACAATGAGCAGTTCTTC. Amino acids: CASSFPERGGSYNEQFF. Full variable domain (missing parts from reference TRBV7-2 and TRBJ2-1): GAGVSQSPSNKVTEKGKDVELRCDPISGHTALYWYRQSLGQGLEFLIYFQGNSAPDKSGLPSDRFSAERTGGSVSTLTIQRTQQEDSAVYLCASSFPERGGSYNEQFFGPGTRLTVL.

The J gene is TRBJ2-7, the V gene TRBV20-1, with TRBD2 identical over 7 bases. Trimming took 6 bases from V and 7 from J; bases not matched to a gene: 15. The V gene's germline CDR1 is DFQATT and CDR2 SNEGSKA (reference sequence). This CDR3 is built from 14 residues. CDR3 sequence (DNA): TGCAGTGCCGTCCCCCTAGCGGAGTGGCGGGAGCAGTACTTC. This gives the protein CSAVPLAEWREQYF.

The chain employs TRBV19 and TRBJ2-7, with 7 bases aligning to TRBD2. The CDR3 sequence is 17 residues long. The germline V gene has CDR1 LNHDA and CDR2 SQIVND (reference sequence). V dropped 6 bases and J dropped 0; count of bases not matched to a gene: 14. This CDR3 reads CASRIRRLAVSSYEQYF. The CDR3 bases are TGTGCCAGTAGGATACGGCGGCTAGCGGTTAGCTCCTACGAGCAGTACTTC.

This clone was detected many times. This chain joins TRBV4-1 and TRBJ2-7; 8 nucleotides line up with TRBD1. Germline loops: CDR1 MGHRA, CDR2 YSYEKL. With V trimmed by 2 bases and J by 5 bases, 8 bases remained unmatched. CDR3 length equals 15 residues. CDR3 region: CASSQTWTGFDEQYF. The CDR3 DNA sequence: TGCGCCAGCAGCCAAACTTGGACAGGGTTCGACGAGCAGTACTTC.

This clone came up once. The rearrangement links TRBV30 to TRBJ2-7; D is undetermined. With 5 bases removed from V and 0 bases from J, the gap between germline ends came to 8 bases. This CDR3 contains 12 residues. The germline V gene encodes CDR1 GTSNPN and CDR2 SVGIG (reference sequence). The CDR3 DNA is TGTGCCTGGGGGTGTACCTCCTACGAGCAGTACTTC. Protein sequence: CAWGCTSYEQYF.

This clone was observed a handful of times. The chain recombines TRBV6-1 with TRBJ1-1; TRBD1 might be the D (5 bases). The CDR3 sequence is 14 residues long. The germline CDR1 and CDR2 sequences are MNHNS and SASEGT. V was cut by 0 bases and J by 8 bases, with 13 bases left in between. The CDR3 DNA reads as TGTGCCAGCAGTGAAGCTGGGGGTTTGAGGGAAGCTTTCTTT. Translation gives CASSEAGGLREAFF.

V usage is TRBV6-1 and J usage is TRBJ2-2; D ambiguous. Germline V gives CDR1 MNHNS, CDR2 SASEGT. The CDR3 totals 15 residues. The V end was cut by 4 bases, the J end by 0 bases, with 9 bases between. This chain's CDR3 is CASSVGGPNTGELFF. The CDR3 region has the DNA TGTGCCAGCAGTGTGGGCGGCCCGAACACCGGGGAGCTGTTTTTT.

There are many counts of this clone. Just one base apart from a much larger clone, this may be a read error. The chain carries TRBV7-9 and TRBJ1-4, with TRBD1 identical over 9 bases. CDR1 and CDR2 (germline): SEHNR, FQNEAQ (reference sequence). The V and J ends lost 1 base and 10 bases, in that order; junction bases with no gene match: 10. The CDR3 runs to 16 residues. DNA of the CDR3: TGTGCCAGCAGCTTAGTATCCGGGACAGGGAGTGGAAAACTGTTTTTT. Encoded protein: CASSLVSGTGSGKLFF.

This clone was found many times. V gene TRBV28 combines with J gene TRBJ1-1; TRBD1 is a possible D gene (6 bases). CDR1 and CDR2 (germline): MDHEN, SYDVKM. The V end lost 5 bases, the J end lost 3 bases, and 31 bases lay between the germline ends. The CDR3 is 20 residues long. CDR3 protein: CASSPSGRGPDGGVYTEAFF. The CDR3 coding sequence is TGTGCCAGCAGTCCTAGTGGCCGGGGGCCGGATGGTGGGGTATACACTGAAGCTTTCTTT.

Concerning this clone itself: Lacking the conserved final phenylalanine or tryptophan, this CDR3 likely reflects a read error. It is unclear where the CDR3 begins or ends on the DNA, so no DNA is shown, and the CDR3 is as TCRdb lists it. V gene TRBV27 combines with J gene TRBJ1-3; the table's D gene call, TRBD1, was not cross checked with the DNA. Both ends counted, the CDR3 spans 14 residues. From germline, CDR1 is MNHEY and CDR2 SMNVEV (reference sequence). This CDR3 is CASSTHRGVNPIYY.

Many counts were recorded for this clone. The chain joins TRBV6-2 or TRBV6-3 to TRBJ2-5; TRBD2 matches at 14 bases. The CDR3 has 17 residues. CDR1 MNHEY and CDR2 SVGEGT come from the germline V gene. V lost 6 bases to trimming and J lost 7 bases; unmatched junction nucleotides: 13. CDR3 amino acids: CASSQGLAGGGQGTQYF. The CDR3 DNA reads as TGTGCCAGCAGCCAAGGACTAGCGGGAGGCGGCCAGGGGACCCAGTACTTC.

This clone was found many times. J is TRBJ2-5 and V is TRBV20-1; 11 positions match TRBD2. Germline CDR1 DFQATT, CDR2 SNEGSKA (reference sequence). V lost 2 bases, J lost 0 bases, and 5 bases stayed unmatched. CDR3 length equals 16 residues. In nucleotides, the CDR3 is TGCAGTGCTAGAAAAGTAGCGGGGGGGTACCAAGAGACCCAGTACTTC. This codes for CSARKVAGGYQETQYF.

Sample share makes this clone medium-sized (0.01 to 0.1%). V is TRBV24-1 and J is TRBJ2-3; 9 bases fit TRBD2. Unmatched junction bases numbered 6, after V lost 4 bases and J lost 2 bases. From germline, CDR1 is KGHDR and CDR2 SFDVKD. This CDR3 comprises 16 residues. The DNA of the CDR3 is TGTGCCACCAGTGACCCCCTAGCGGGGCTCACAGATACGCAGTATTTT. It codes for CATSDPLAGLTDTQYF.

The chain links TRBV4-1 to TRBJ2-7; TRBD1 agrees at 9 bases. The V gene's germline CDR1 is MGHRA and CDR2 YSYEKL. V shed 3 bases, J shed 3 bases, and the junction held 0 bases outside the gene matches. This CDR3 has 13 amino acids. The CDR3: CASSQDRGYEQYF. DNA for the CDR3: TGCGCCAGCAGCCAGGACAGGGGCTACGAGCAGTACTTC.

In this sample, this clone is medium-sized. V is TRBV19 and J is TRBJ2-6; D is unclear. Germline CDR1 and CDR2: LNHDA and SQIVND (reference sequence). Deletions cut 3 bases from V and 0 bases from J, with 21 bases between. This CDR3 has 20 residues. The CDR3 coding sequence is TGTGCCAGTAGTATCGTTAGAGGTACCGGACCCAACTCTGGGGCCAACGTCCTGACTTTC. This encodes CASSIVRGTGPNSGANVLTF.

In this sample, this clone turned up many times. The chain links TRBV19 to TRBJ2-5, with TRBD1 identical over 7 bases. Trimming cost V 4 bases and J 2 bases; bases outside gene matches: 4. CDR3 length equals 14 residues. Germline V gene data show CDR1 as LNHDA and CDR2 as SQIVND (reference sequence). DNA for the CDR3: TGTGCCAGTAGTACAACAGGGGCGCAAGAGACCCAGTACTTC. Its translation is CASSTTGAQETQYF.

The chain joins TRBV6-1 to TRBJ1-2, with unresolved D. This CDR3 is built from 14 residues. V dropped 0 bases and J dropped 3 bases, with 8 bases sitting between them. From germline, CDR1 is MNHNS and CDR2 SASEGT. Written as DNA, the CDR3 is TGTGCCAGCAGTGAAGCGGGCGGGGACTATGGCTACACCTTC. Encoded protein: CASSEAGGDYGYTF.